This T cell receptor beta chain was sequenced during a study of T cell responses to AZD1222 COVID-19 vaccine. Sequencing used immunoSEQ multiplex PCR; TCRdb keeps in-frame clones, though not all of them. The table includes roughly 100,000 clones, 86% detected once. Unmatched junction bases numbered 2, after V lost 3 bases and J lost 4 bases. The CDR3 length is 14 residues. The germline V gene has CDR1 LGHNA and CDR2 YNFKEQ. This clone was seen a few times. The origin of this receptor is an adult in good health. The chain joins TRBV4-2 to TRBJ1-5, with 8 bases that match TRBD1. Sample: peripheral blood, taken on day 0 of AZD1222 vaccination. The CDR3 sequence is CASSQDRDNQPQHF. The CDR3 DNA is TGTGCCAGCAGCCAGGACAGGGATAATCAGCCCCAGCATTTT.